The 2 T cell receptor beta chains given below trace back to one sample, sequenced in a study of T cell responses to AZD1222 COVID-19 vaccine. Generated by immunoSEQ multiplex PCR, the TCRdb table keeps only in-frame clones and is missing some. The table has some 200,000 clones, around 94% seen once; the top ten hold around 1.7%. This specimen was peripheral blood, taken 28 days after the second dose of the MenACWY control vaccine. Receptors originate from an adult who received the MenACWY meningococcal vaccine as a control.

This clone was seen once. The CDR3 is CASSQGRGPGDTEAFF. CDR3 DNA sequence: TGCGCCAGCAGCCAAGGTCGTGGCCCTGGAGACACTGAAGCTTTCTTT. The V gene is TRBV4-1, the J gene TRBJ1-1; D gene uncertain. The V end was cut by 1 base, the J end by 3 bases, with 15 bases between. Per the germline V gene, CDR1 is MGHRA and CDR2 is YSYEKL. CDR3 length: 16 residues.

The V call is TRBV21-1, the J call TRBJ2-3; the D call in the table, TRBD2, was not verified against the DNA. TRBV21-1 is a pseudogene locus. This CDR3 has 17 residues. The CDR3 protein is CASSKRVTSGTTDTQYF. As DNA, the CDR3 is TGTGCCAGCAGCAAACGGGTGACTAGCGGGACCACAGATACGCAGTATTTT.